A single sample gave rise to the 11 T cell receptor beta chains below, sequenced in a study of T cells in Graves' hyperthyroidism and ophthalmopathy. Amplification yielded TCR beta CDR3 regions, with RNA transcripts as the source. During a first-round RT-PCR of the TCR CDR3, the HTBI primer set was used. MiXCR, run by TCRdb on the multiplex PCR reads, gives a single entry per CDR3 protein. This sample has around 690,000 distinct CDR3 sequences; around 16% occur once, and the top ten carry roughly a sixth. The sample consisted of blood. These TCRs come from a man aged 45-60 years with Graves' hyperthyroidism.

This clonotype was detected a few times. V usage is TRBV20-1 and J usage is TRBJ1-1; D call uncertain. Trimming removed 6 bases from V and 5 bases from J, with 19 bases in between. Germline lookup yields CDR1 DFQATT and CDR2 SNEGSKA (reference sequence). There are 14 residues in the CDR3. CDR3 loop: CSAEPGVGWTEAFF. As DNA, the CDR3 is TGCAGTGCAGAGCCAGGTGTTGGGTGGACTGAAGCTTTCTTT.

The V call is TRBV5-1, the J call TRBJ2-5; D is uncertain. The V gene lost 0 bases and the J gene lost 5 bases, with 11 bases spanning the gap. Germline CDR1 reads SGHRS; CDR2 reads YFSETQ. This CDR3 is 14 amino acids long. The CDR3 is CASSLAVPGETQYF. CDR3 DNA sequence: TGCGCCAGCAGCTTGGCCGTCCCTGGGGAGACCCAGTACTTC.

This clonotype was seen many times. This sequence joins TRBV18 and TRBJ2-7; D is unresolved. V lost 6 bases and J 6 bases, leaving 18 bases between the germline ends. The CDR3 has 14 amino acids. Germline lookup yields CDR1 KGHSH and CDR2 LQKENI. The CDR3 protein is CASSDWPKSPEQYF. In DNA form, the CDR3 reads TGTGCCAGCTCCGACTGGCCGAAATCACCCGAGCAGTACTTC.

This clonotype came up a few times. V usage is TRBV6-1 and J usage is TRBJ1-5; no firm D call. Germline CDR1 and CDR2: MNHNS and SASEGT. CDR3 length: 14 amino acids. V lost 5 bases to trimming and J lost 0 bases, with 8 bases between them. CDR3 sequence: CASSRYPSNQPQHF. The CDR3 DNA sequence: TGTGCCAGCAGTCGGTATCCTAGCAATCAGCCCCAGCATTTT.

This clonotype was recorded a few times. The rearrangement uses TRBV5-1 and TRBJ2-7, with 7 bases matching TRBD1. Germline V lookup: CDR1 SGHRS, CDR2 YFSETQ. The V segment lost 3 bases and the J segment 6 bases; nucleotides outside the gene matches: 9. This CDR3 contains 14 residues. The chain's CDR3 is CASSSQGQVGEQYF. DNA of the CDR3: TGCGCCAGCAGCTCTCAAGGACAGGTGGGCGAGCAGTACTTC.

This clonotype has a count of ten or more. The chain employs TRBV7-9 and TRBJ2-3, with D unclear. V lost 3 bases, J lost 2 bases, and 18 bases lay in between. Germline values: CDR1 SEHNR, CDR2 FQNEAQ (reference sequence). The CDR3 spans 17 residues. CDR3 DNA sequence: TGTGCCAGCAGCTTTGGGTCCCAGGAATTCCCCACAGATACGCAGTATTTT. This translates into CASSFGSQEFPTDTQYF.

This clonotype was observed many times. V gene TRBV6-1 combines with J gene TRBJ1-3; TRBD1 agrees at 11 bases. The CDR3 runs 16 residues. Germline V CDR1 and CDR2: MNHNS, SASEGT. V dropped 5 bases and J dropped 4; count of bases not matched to a gene: 7. DNA of the CDR3: TGTGCCAGCAGTCCTAGGACAGGGGGCGAGGGAAACACCATATATTTT. Translation gives CASSPRTGGEGNTIYF.

This clonotype showed up just a few times. The chain has TRBV7-9 and TRBJ1-1; unclear D gene. The ends were cut back, 2 bases at V and 7 bases at J, with 11 bases in the middle. The CDR3 consists of 13 residues. Germline-derived CDR1 and CDR2 are SEHNR and FQNEAQ (reference sequence). The CDR3 coding sequence is TGTGCCAGCAGCTTAAGGTTTACAGTTGAAGCTTTCTTT. It yields the protein CASSLRFTVEAFF.

This clonotype appeared many times. The rearrangement links TRBV15 to TRBJ2-3; 9 positions match TRBD1. The germline V gene has CDR1 LNHNV and CDR2 YYDKDF (reference sequence). The CDR3 has 15 amino acids. Losses at the gene ends were 3 bases for V and 3 bases for J; bases not matched to a gene: 4. The CDR3 coding sequence is TGTGCCACCAGCAGGTCACAGGGGGCGACAGATACGCAGTATTTT. Translation: CATSRSQGATDTQYF. The complete variable domain, with remaining parts taken from reference TRBV15 and TRBJ2-3, reads DAMVIQNPRYQVTQFGKPVTLSCSQTLNHNVMYWYQQKSSQAPKLLFHYYDKDFNNEADTPDNFQSRRPNTSFCFLDIRSPGLGDTAMYLCATSRSQGATDTQYFGPGTRLTVL.

The CDR3 region is CASSYSRAALAEKYEQYF. CDR3 coding DNA: TGTGCCAGCAGTTACTCGAGAGCGGCACTAGCGGAAAAGTACGAGCAGTACTTC. The rearrangement links TRBV6-2 or TRBV6-3 to TRBJ2-7; 8 bases match TRBD2. The germline CDR1 and CDR2 sequences are MNHEY and SVGEGT. The CDR3 covers 18 residues. Unmatched junction bases numbered 14, after V lost 0 bases and J lost 4 bases.

This clonotype was recorded a few times. The chain joins TRBV19 to TRBJ2-6; 7 positions match TRBD1. The CDR3 sequence is 18 residues long. Germline V gene data show CDR1 as LNHDA and CDR2 as SQIVND (reference sequence). The V segment lost 5 bases and the J segment 0 bases; nucleotides outside the gene matches: 10. In DNA form, the CDR3 reads TGTGCCAGTAGTTCTCTAGGGACAGTACACTCTGGGGCCAACGTCCTGACTTTC. It codes for CASSSLGTVHSGANVLTF.